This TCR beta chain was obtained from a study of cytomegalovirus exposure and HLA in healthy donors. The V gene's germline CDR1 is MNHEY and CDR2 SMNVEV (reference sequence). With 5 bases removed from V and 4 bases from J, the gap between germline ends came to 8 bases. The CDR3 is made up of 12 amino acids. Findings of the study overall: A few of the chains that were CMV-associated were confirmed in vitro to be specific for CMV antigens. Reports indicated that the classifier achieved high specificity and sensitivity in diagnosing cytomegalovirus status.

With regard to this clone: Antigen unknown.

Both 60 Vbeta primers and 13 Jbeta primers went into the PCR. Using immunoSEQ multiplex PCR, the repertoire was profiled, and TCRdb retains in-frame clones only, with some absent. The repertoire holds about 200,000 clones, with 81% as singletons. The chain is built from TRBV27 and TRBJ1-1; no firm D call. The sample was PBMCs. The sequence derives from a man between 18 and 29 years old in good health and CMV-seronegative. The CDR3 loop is CASSAGGTEAFF. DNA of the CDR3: TGTGCCAGCAGTGCCGGAGGCACTGAAGCTTTCTTT.